These T cell receptor beta chains were read from a single sample in a study of control samples from healthy donors and cancer patients. Libraries were prepared by immunoSEQ multiplex PCR; TCRdb keeps only in-frame clonotypes and omits some of them. Of roughly 400,000 clones listed, about nine tenths are singletons. Material: PBMCs. These receptors were obtained from a man aged 35 to 55 with head and neck cancer. Each CDR3 is given with its conserved first and last residue. A D gene is named only where the DNA matches it firmly. Part of the rows lack a size; the others show once, few, many or a class for expanded clones.

j_call d_call v_call clone_size cdr3_aa cdr3_nt
TRBJ2-5 TRBD2 TRBV7-3 . CASSLRGLAGETQYF TGTGCCAGCAGCTTAAGGGGACTAGCGGGAGAGACCCAGTACTTC
TRBJ2-3 TRBD1 TRBV11-3 few CASSPDRGGTDTQYF TGTGCCAGCAGCCCCGACAGGGGGGGCACAGATACGCAGTATTTT
TRBJ1-6 . TRBV7-9 . CASSSRQATYSPLHF TGTGCCAGCAGCTCCCGACAGGCGACCTATTCACCCCTCCACTTT
TRBJ1-5 . TRBV28 . CASTSNWGANQPQHF TGTGCCAGCACCTCAAATTGGGGGGCAAATCAGCCCCAGCATTTT
TRBJ2-7 . TRBV7-2 few CASSFPHTGDYEQYF TGTGCCAGCAGCTTTCCCCATACTGGGGACTACGAGCAGTACTTC
TRBJ2-7 TRBD1 TRBV6-2/TRBV6-3 . CASSTSRDSAYEQYF TGTGCCAGCAGCACCTCCCGGGACAGTGCCTACGAGCAGTACTTC
TRBJ2-7 . TRBV4-1 once CASSQSTVIYEQYF TGCGCCAGCAGCCAGTCGACGGTGATCTACGAGCAGTACTTC
TRBJ2-1 . TRBV7-2 . CASSLVLTSEQFF TGTGCCAGCAGCTTAGTCCTAACTAGCGAGCAGTTCTTC
TRBJ1-1 . TRBV14 . CASSLLQERAEAFF TGTGCCAGCAGCCTTCTACAGGAGCGGGCTGAAGCTTTCTTT
TRBJ1-1 . TRBV5-1 . CASSLDGQGANTEAFF TGCGCCAGCAGCTTGGATGGGCAGGGAGCGAACACTGAAGCTTTCTTT
TRBJ1-5 TRBD1 TRBV10-3 . CAISERDREGQPQHF TGTGCCATCAGTGAGCGCGACAGGGAGGGACAGCCCCAGCATTTT
TRBJ2-5 . TRBV6-2/TRBV6-3 once CASSYTPGTRETQYF TGTGCCAGCAGTTACACCCCCGGGACAAGAGAGACCCAGTACTTC
TRBJ2-7 TRBD1 TRBV7-8 . CASSVMPGQVYEQYF TGTGCCAGCAGCGTCATGCCGGGACAGGTATACGAGCAGTACTTC
TRBJ2-5 . TRBV7-5 . CARSLALGLPQETQYF TGTGCCAGAAGCTTAGCGCTGGGACTACCCCAAGAGACCCAGTACTTC
TRBJ2-7 . TRBV5-6 . CASSLADPSLHWGYEQYF TGTGCCAGCAGCTTGGCGGATCCCAGTCTTCACTGGGGTTACGAGCAGTACTTC
TRBJ1-1 . TRBV9 . CASSPAGGFSEAFF TGTGCCAGCAGCCCGGCGGGAGGCTTCTCCGAAGCTTTCTTT
TRBJ1-1 . TRBV11-3 . CASSFSGSLGQAFF TGTGCCAGCAGCTTCTCAGGGTCCCTAGGACAAGCTTTCTTT
TRBJ2-1 TRBD2 TRBV13 . CASAVAGGERYNEQFF TGTGCCAGCGCGGTAGCGGGAGGTGAAAGGTACAATGAGCAGTTCTTC
TRBJ2-1 TRBD1 TRBV5-1 . CASSFGQGSYNEQFF TGCGCCAGCAGTTTCGGACAGGGGAGTTACAATGAGCAGTTCTTC
TRBJ1-1 TRBD1 TRBV29-1 . CSVDHRGNTEAFF TGCAGCGTTGACCACAGGGGGAACACTGAAGCTTTCTTT
TRBJ2-7 TRBD2 TRBV4-1 . CASSPRWGGYEQYF TGCGCCAGCAGCCCCCGGTGGGGGGGCTACGAGCAGTACTTC
TRBJ2-1 . TRBV11-2 . CASSSLRGSYNEQFF TGTGCCAGCAGCTCCTTAAGAGGGTCCTACAATGAGCAGTTCTTC
TRBJ1-3 . TRBV30 . CAWSVMSGGNTIYF TGTGCCTGGAGTGTCATGTCTGGTGGAAACACCATATATTTT